This T cell receptor (beta chain) was identified in a study of early T cells in non-severe SARS-CoV-2 infection. Overall study context: Chains from this unsorted whole-blood bulk RNA could not be paired.

Germline V CDR1 and CDR2: LGHDT, YNNKEL (reference sequence). V lost 0 bases, J lost 6 bases, and 9 bases lay in between. This CDR3 spans 15 amino acids. As regards this clonotype: Its antigen remains unknown.

The TCR library protocol attached unique molecular identifiers to the individual cDNA molecules. TCRdb called the 5' RACE reads again in MiXCR, with one record for every CDR3 protein. In the table there are some 57,000 distinct CDR3 sequences, around 9.7% of which are singletons. Points from the study as a whole: In VDJdb matching, anti-spike CD8 responses were favored while private and CD4 specificities went missing.

The sequence derives from an adult who was a healthcare worker with PCR-confirmed SARS-CoV-2 infection or an uninfected control (not recorded which). Sequencing used whole blood. V is TRBV3-1 and J is TRBJ1-6; D unresolved. CDR3 region: CASSQDRGSNSPLHF. The CDR3 DNA follows: TGTGCCAGCAGCCAAGATCGCGGAAGTAATTCACCCCTCCACTTT.